This T cell receptor (beta chain) was recorded in a study of T cell repertoires in cytomegalovirus infection. Across the study: Public TCR beta signatures were indicative of both CMV infection and a matching HLA type.

CDR1 SGDLS and CDR2 YYNGEE come from the germline V gene. Trimming pared 6 bases from V and 4 bases from J, leaving 17 bases between. This CDR3 comprises 16 residues. Points on this clonotype: Its antigen is not known.

TCRdb re-called the reads through MiXCR, storing one row per CDR3 protein. The repertoire consists of about 830,000 distinct CDR3 sequences, with approximately 29% occurring once and the leading ten covering roughly 12%. The material sequenced was cultured CD8+ T cells from PBMCs, taken from culture after CMV antigen stimulation. This sequence was found in a human donor in good health (CMV status not recorded). Some clones in this sample may be carry-over from other donors' samples. The J gene is TRBJ2-6, the V gene TRBV9; D gene unclear. The CDR3, as DNA: TGTGCCAGCACCCAGACCCAGATGGGAGGGGCCAACGTCCTGACTTTC. Amino acids: CASTQTQMGGANVLTF.